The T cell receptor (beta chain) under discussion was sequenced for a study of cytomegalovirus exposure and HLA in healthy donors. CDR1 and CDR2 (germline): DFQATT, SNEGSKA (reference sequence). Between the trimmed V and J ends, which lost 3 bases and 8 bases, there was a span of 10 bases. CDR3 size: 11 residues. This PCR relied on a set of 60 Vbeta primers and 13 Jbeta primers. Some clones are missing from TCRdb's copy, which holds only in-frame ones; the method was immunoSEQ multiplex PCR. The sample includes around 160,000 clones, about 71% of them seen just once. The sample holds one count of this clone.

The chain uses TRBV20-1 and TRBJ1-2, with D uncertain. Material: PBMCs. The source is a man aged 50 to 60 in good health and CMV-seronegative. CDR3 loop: CSASVGGGYTF. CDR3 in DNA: TGCAGTGCTAGTGTCGGAGGGGGCTACACCTTC.